The 26 T cell receptor beta chains listed next were all sequenced from one sample in a study of T cells in Graves' hyperthyroidism and ophthalmopathy. Researchers amplified the TCR beta CDR3 regions from RNA transcripts. The primer set for the first-round RT-PCR of the TCR CDR3 was HTBI. TCRdb processed the multiplex PCR reads anew with MiXCR; each CDR3 protein has one entry. Here the sample spans 300,000 to 450,000 distinct CDR3 sequences, about 15% being singletons. The sequencing sample was made of blood. These receptors originate from a woman in her 30s with Graves' ophthalmopathy.

There are many counts of this clonotype. The V gene is TRBV20-1, the J gene TRBJ2-7, with no clear D. CDR3 length equals 15 residues. With 1 base removed from V and 0 bases from J, the gap between germline ends came to 13 bases. From germline, CDR1 is DFQATT and CDR2 SNEGSKA (reference sequence). The CDR3 loop reads CSARVGPRFSYEQYF. The CDR3, as DNA: TGCAGTGCTAGAGTGGGCCCGAGATTCTCCTACGAGCAGTACTTC.

This clonotype occurred many times. The J gene is TRBJ2-4, the V gene TRBV18; D perhaps matches TRBD1 (6 bases). CDR1 and CDR2 from the germline V gene are KGHSH and LQKENI. Trimming pared 3 bases from V and 9 bases from J, leaving 15 bases between. This CDR3 is 14 amino acids long. The CDR3 region is CASSPRTVGSIQYF. Written as DNA, the CDR3 is TGTGCCAGCTCACCGAGGACAGTGGGTTCCATTCAGTACTTC.

This clonotype was seen many times. In nucleotides, the CDR3 is TGCAGTACCTCAGGGGGCCTAAACATTCAGTACTTC. As protein: CSTSGGLNIQYF. The chain employs TRBV20-1 and TRBJ2-4; 8 nucleotides agree with TRBD1. Germline V lookup: CDR1 DFQATT, CDR2 SNEGSKA (reference sequence). V dropped 8 bases and J dropped 6; count of bases not matched to a gene: 6. The CDR3 is 12 amino acids.

This clonotype was counted ten times or more. The rearrangement uses TRBV28 and TRBJ1-5, with D tentatively TRBD1 (6 bases). CDR3 length: 16 amino acids. The germline V gene encodes CDR1 MDHEN and CDR2 SYDVKM. V lost 6 bases and J lost 3, with 18 bases in between. CDR3 region: CASRLQGDMLNQPQHF. CDR3 DNA sequence: TGTGCCAGCAGGTTACAGGGTGACATGCTCAATCAGCCCCAGCATTTT.

This clonotype was observed at least ten times. This rearrangement joins TRBV20-1 to TRBJ2-1, with 8 bases identical to TRBD2. Trimming cost V 6 bases and J 1 base; bases outside gene matches: 11. The germline CDR1 and CDR2 sequences are DFQATT and SNEGSKA (reference sequence). The CDR3 is 16 amino acids. The CDR3 loop is CSAPSSGGGSYNEQFF. The CDR3 DNA is TGCAGTGCCCCGTCTTCCGGCGGGGGGTCCTACAATGAGCAGTTCTTC.

The sample holds many counts of this clonotype. V is TRBV20-1 and J is TRBJ1-5; a possible D gene is TRBD1 (5 bases). V was clipped by 7 bases and J by 3 bases, with 19 bases between them. Germline CDR1 and CDR2: DFQATT and SNEGSKA (reference sequence). The CDR3 covers 15 residues. CDR3 DNA: TGCAGTGTCCGGGGGACGGCGGCCCACAATCAGCCCCAGCATTTT. Translation: CSVRGTAAHNQPQHF.

This chain uses TRBV12-3 or TRBV12-4 with TRBJ2-2, with 9 bases matching TRBD1. Losses at the gene ends were 6 bases for V and 7 bases for J; bases not matched to a gene: 12. The CDR3 extends over 16 amino acids. Here the CDR3 reads CASSVSPGQGFGELFF. CDR3 nucleotides: TGTGCCAGCAGCGTATCCCCGGGACAGGGATTCGGGGAGCTGTTTTTT.

This clonotype occurred many times. The DNA for the CDR3 is TGTGCTAGTGCCCAGACAGGGGGTAATGGAGAGCAGTACTTC. Its translation: CASAQTGGNGEQYF. The V and J genes are TRBV12-5 and TRBJ2-7, with 9 bases fitting TRBD1. Germline V CDR1 and CDR2: LGHNT, FRNRAP. The CDR3 is 14 residues long. The V segment lost 7 bases and the J segment 7 bases; nucleotides outside the gene matches: 11.

This clonotype appeared many times. This chain connects TRBV30 to TRBJ2-3; 7 bases agree with TRBD2. Germline CDR1 and CDR2: GTSNPN and SVGIG (reference sequence). Trimming cost V 0 bases and J 3 bases; bases outside gene matches: 0. This CDR3 has 13 residues. This CDR3 is CAWSVLATDTQYF. CDR3 sequence (DNA): TGTGCCTGGAGTGTACTAGCGACAGATACGCAGTATTTT.

This clonotype was observed many times. J is TRBJ2-5 and V is TRBV28; D is perhaps TRBD2 (6 bases). The ends were cut back, 7 bases at V and 1 base at J, with 7 bases in the middle. Germline V gives CDR1 MDHEN, CDR2 SYDVKM. The CDR3 runs to 12 residues. CDR3 DNA: TGTGCCAGCACGCGGGGCCAAGAGACCCAGTACTTC. This sequence encodes CASTRGQETQYF.

This clonotype was seen repeatedly, ten times or more. The chain has TRBV19 and TRBJ1-5; D gene ambiguous. The CDR3 length is 12 residues. Trimming stripped 6 bases from V and 8 bases from J, with 11 bases between. Germline CDR1 reads LNHDA; CDR2 reads SQIVND (reference sequence). The CDR3 nucleotides read TGTGCCAGTAGCCCGGATGGGAAGCCCCAGCATTTT. It specifies CASSPDGKPQHF.

At least ten counts were recorded for this clonotype. This sequence joins TRBV20-1 and TRBJ2-5; D tentatively fits TRBD1 or TRBD2 (7 bases each). Looked up from germline, CDR1 is DFQATT and CDR2 is SNEGSKA (reference sequence). V was cut by 1 base and J by 5 bases, with 14 bases left in between. The CDR3 contains 14 residues. CDR3 protein: CSARVRQGGETQYF. The CDR3 region has the DNA TGCAGTGCTAGAGTTCGACAGGGAGGGGAGACCCAGTACTTC.

This clonotype was picked up many times. The J gene is TRBJ2-7, the V gene TRBV2; 11 bases align to TRBD1. CDR3 length: 19 residues. The trim removed 5 bases at V and 0 bases at J, leaving 15 bases unmatched. Germline CDR1 reads SNHLY; CDR2 reads FYNNEI. The chain's CDR3 is CASSIGQGALFGDSYEQYF. The CDR3 nucleotides read TGTGCCAGCAGTATCGGACAGGGGGCTCTTTTTGGTGACTCCTACGAGCAGTACTTC.

This clonotype has a handful of counts. The chain couples TRBV7-9 to TRBJ2-3; D is undetermined. The germline gives CDR1 SEHNR, CDR2 FQNEAQ (reference sequence). V was shortened by 5 bases and J by 2 bases, with 14 bases between the two germline ends. The CDR3 length is 15 residues. As DNA, the CDR3 is TGTGCCAGCAGCCCCTCCGCGGCGGCCACAGATACGCAGTATTTT. It yields the protein CASSPSAAATDTQYF.

This clonotype has a count of ten or more. The rearrangement joins TRBV27 to TRBJ2-1, with 13 bases that match TRBD2. Per the germline V gene, CDR1 is MNHEY and CDR2 is SMNVEV (reference sequence). The CDR3 consists of 16 residues. V was pared by 0 bases and J by 6 bases, with 2 bases of the junction left unmatched. The chain's CDR3 is CASSLSGTSGANEQFF. CDR3 sequence (DNA): TGTGCCAGCAGTTTATCAGGGACTAGCGGGGCCAATGAGCAGTTCTTC.

This clonotype was recorded at least ten times. J is TRBJ2-1 and V is TRBV20-1; TRBD1 is a possible D gene (5 bases). The CDR3 length is 14 residues. V was pared by 0 bases and J by 7 bases, with 13 bases between. The germline V gene encodes CDR1 DFQATT and CDR2 SNEGSKA (reference sequence). The CDR3 sequence is CSAREDSGANEQFF. As DNA, the CDR3 is TGCAGTGCTAGAGAGGATTCTGGGGCGAATGAGCAGTTCTTC.

This clonotype was detected ten times or more. The chain has TRBV5-8 and TRBJ2-5; D is possibly TRBD2 (7 bases). The length of the CDR3 is 16 residues. Germline-derived CDR1 and CDR2 are SGHTS and YDEGEE. V shed 4 bases and J shed 4 bases, with 20 bases lying between them. The DNA for the CDR3 is TGTGCCAGCAGCCCGGGAGGCATGGGGGACATAGAGACCCAGTACTTC. Its translation: CASSPGGMGDIETQYF. Full variable domain (outside the CDR3, taken from reference TRBV5-8 and TRBJ2-5): EAGVTQSPTHLIKTRGQQATLRCSPISGHTSVYWYQQALGLGLQFLLWYDEGEERNRGNFPPRFSGRQFPNYSSELNVNALELEDSALYLCASSPGGMGDIETQYFGPGTRLLVL.

This clonotype was detected a few times. Here the CDR3 DNA reads TGTGCCACCGGCAGCTTTGGCTACACCTTC. This encodes CATGSFGYTF. The chain employs TRBV6-1 and TRBJ1-2; D not certain. V gave up 10 bases and J gave up 7 bases, with 10 bases separating them. Germline V gene lookup returns CDR1 MNHNS and CDR2 SASEGT. This CDR3 has 10 amino acids.

The V and J genes are TRBV29-1 and TRBJ2-7; D not resolved. This CDR3 is built from 11 residues. Germline V gene sequence: CDR1 SQVTM, CDR2 ANQGSEA. Trimming took off 3 bases at V and 3 bases at J, with 6 bases between the two ends. Written as DNA, the CDR3 is TGCAGCGTTGACAGGATCTACGAGCAGTACTTC. It is translated as CSVDRIYEQYF.

In this sample, this clonotype turned up many times. This sequence joins TRBV7-8 and TRBJ2-2; D is perhaps TRBD2 (7 bases). Germline values: CDR1 SGHVS, CDR2 FQNEAQ. The CDR3 runs 17 residues. The V end was cut by 3 bases, the J end by 1 base, with 15 bases between. CDR3 sequence reads: CASSLGGWGGNTGELFF. Written as DNA, the CDR3 is TGTGCCAGCAGCTTGGGGGGCTGGGGGGGGAACACCGGGGAGCTGTTTTTT.

This clonotype occurred many times. The J gene is TRBJ2-3, the V gene TRBV20-1, with 7 positions matching TRBD1. The length of the CDR3 is 16 residues. Germline values: CDR1 DFQATT, CDR2 SNEGSKA (reference sequence). Trimming cost V 0 bases and J 3 bases; bases outside gene matches: 9. CDR3 coding DNA: TGCAGTGCTAGAGATTTCGGGACAGCAGCAACAGATACGCAGTATTTT. Amino acid sequence: CSARDFGTAATDTQYF.

This chain connects TRBV19 to TRBJ1-5, with 11 bases identical to TRBD1. Germline-derived CDR1 and CDR2 are LNHDA and SQIVND (reference sequence). The CDR3 spans 16 residues. Trimming cost V 4 bases and J 6 bases; bases outside gene matches: 8. Here the CDR3 DNA reads TGTGCCAGTAGTACCCGGGACAGGGGGTATACTCAGCCCCAGCATTTT. Translation: CASSTRDRGYTQPQHF.

Ten or more counts support this clonotype. The V and J genes are TRBV28 and TRBJ2-1; 7 nucleotides align to TRBD1. The CDR3 totals 15 residues. Trimming removed 6 bases from V and 8 bases from J; junction bases left unmatched: 13. In germline, CDR1 is MDHEN, CDR2 SYDVKM. CDR3 nucleotide sequence: TGTGCCAGCAGGCGTACACAGGGGCAAGGGGATGAGCAGTTCTTC. It is translated as CASRRTQGQGDEQFF. The full variable domain, in which reference TRBV28 and TRBJ2-1 provide the parts outside the CDR3, is DVKVTQSSRYLVKRTGEKVFLECVQDMDHENMFWYRQDPGLGLRLIYFSYDVKMKEKGDIPEGYSVSREKKERFSLILESASTNQTSMYLCASRRTQGQGDEQFFGPGTRLTVL.

A few counts support this clonotype. The chain links TRBV5-1 to TRBJ1-6, with a weak D call TRBD1 (5 bases). The CDR3 is 14 amino acids. Germline V gene data show CDR1 as SGHRS and CDR2 as YFSETQ. With 0 bases removed from V and 5 bases from J, the gap between germline ends came to 6 bases. The CDR3: CASSLVGDNSPLHF. The CDR3 bases are TGCGCCAGCAGCTTGGTGGGGGATAATTCACCCCTCCACTTT.

This clonotype came up many times. This CDR3 is CASSLRRGGAGEQYF. Written as DNA, the CDR3 is TGTGCCAGCAGTTTAAGGAGGGGGGGAGCGGGGGAGCAGTACTTC. The chain combines TRBV28 with TRBJ2-7; weak D call: TRBD2 (7 bases). CDR3 length: 15 residues. Germline V gene sequence: CDR1 MDHEN, CDR2 SYDVKM. V was trimmed by 2 bases and J by 7 bases, leaving 18 bases between them.

A few counts support this clonotype. The CDR3 loop is CASSQALGQGILRGKLFF. The CDR3 DNA sequence: TGCGCCAGCAGCCAAGCCTTGGGACAGGGGATTTTACGGGGAAAACTGTTTTTT. The chain couples TRBV4-1 to TRBJ1-4, with TRBD1 matching 10 bases. Germline assignment: CDR1 MGHRA and CDR2 YSYEKL. The V and J ends lost 1 base and 10 bases, in that order; junction bases with no gene match: 15. The CDR3 has 18 residues.